The rows below give T cell receptor beta chains drawn from one sample of a study of long-term antiretroviral therapy in people with HIV. Profiled with immunoSEQ multiplex PCR; TCRdb holds only in-frame clones, not every one. The sample includes 40,000 to 60,000 clones, about 81% of them seen just once. Sequenced material: unsorted PBMCs, taken 0.8 years after starting antiretroviral therapy. The receptors were sampled from a woman younger than 30 with HIV. Both conserved end residues are part of each CDR3. D genes are given only for firm matches. Clone size is not always given. Where it is, it says once, few, many or a class for expanded clones.

>TRBJ2-7|TRBV6-6|TRBD2|-|14
CASSPIAGVNEQYF
TGTGCCAGCAGTCCCATAGCGGGAGTAAACGAGCAGTACTTC
>TRBJ2-5|TRBV6-5|TRBD2|once|13
CASSMTSGETQYF
TGTGCCAGCAGCATGACTAGCGGAGAGACCCAGTACTTC
>TRBJ1-1|TRBV6-1|-|-|14
CASSEGDTDTEAFF
TGTGCCAGCAGTGAAGGAGACACGGACACTGAAGCTTTCTTT
>TRBJ2-7|TRBV7-3|TRBD1|-|15
CASSPWDRGIHEQYF
TGTGCCAGCAGTCCCTGGGACAGGGGCATCCACGAGCAGTACTTC
>TRBJ1-2|TRBV6-5|TRBD1|-|16
CASSYQDRGAVYGYTF
TGTGCCAGCAGTTACCAAGACAGGGGCGCGGTCTATGGCTACACCTTC
>TRBJ1-3|TRBV7-2|TRBD1|-|14
CASSPTGDGNTIYF
TGTGCCAGCAGCCCGACAGGGGACGGAAACACCATATATTTT
>TRBJ2-7|TRBV10-3|TRBD1|-|14
CAISPRDSPYEQYF
TGTGCCATCAGTCCCCGGGACAGCCCCTACGAGCAGTACTTC
>TRBJ1-3|TRBV5-1|TRBD1|-|17
CASSLVAQGASGNTIYF
TGCGCCAGCAGCTTGGTTGCGCAGGGGGCGTCTGGAAACACCATATATTTT
>TRBJ2-2|TRBV9|-|-|17
CASSVGLGGGTSGELFF
TGTGCCAGCAGCGTAGGATTAGGGGGGGGTACGTCCGGGGAGCTGTTTTTT
>TRBJ1-2|TRBV14|-|-|15
CASSPLGGANYGYTF
TGTGCCAGCAGCCCGCTGGGGGGAGCTAACTATGGCTACACCTTC
>TRBJ2-4|TRBV6-5|-|-|12
CASSQTRHIQYF
TGTGCCAGCAGTCAGACGAGGCACATTCAGTACTTC
>TRBJ1-1|TRBV28|-|-|11
CASPKNTEAFF
TGTGCCAGCCCTAAGAACACTGAAGCTTTCTTT
>TRBJ2-7|TRBV28|TRBD1|-|15
CASSLLRDRAVEQYF
TGTGCCAGCAGTCTCCTCCGGGACAGGGCTGTCGAGCAGTACTTC
>TRBJ2-3|TRBV4-1|-|-|12
CASSQVVDTQYF
TGCGCCAGCAGCCAAGTGGTAGATACGCAGTATTTT
>TRBJ2-1|TRBV7-9|TRBD2|-|16
CASSLTSGRHYNEQFF
TGTGCCAGCAGCTTGACTAGCGGGAGGCACTACAATGAGCAGTTCTTC
>TRBJ1-4|TRBV28|-|-|12
CASRGMEEKLFF
TGTGCCAGCAGGGGAATGGAAGAAAAACTGTTTTTT
>TRBJ1-3|TRBV7-2|-|once|16
CASSLATGPSGNTIYF
TGTGCCAGCAGCTTAGCCACAGGTCCCTCTGGAAACACCATATATTTT
>TRBJ1-5|TRBV7-2|-|-|15
CASSLWSRNNQPQHF
TGTGCCAGCAGCTTATGGTCTCGAAACAATCAGCCCCAGCATTTT
>TRBJ2-7|TRBV7-2|TRBD1|-|14
CASSRGDRVYEQYF
TGTGCCAGCTCAAGAGGGGACAGGGTATACGAGCAGTACTTC
>TRBJ1-1|TRBV6-6|-|-|12
CALRGGFTEAFF
TGTGCCCTACGGGGTGGATTTACTGAAGCTTTCTTT